Below, 5 T cell receptor beta chains from the same sample are listed, as sequenced in a study of blood T cell repertoires in COVID-19. Sequencing used immunoSEQ multiplex PCR; TCRdb keeps in-frame clones, though not all of them. Of roughly 100,000 clones listed, about four fifths are singletons. Sequencing was done on a sample of peripheral blood. Every receptor here comes from a man older than 75 with acute or convalescent COVID-19.

The rearrangement links TRBV6-5 to TRBJ1-5; 8 positions agree with TRBD1. J gave up 7 bases and V 0 bases, and 5 bases lay outside the gene matches. Germline V CDR1 and CDR2: MNHEY, SVGAGI. This CDR3 is 15 amino acids long. DNA of the CDR3: TGTGCCAGCAGTTACTCCGGACAGGGACAACAGCCCCAGCATTTT. It is translated as CASSYSGQGQQPQHF.

The chain carries TRBV6-2 or TRBV6-3 and TRBJ2-1, with TRBD2 identical over 14 bases. There are 16 residues in the CDR3. After removal of 3 bases from V and 4 bases from J, the junction contained 2 bases not matched to a gene. The germline CDR1 and CDR2 sequences are MNHEY and SVGEGT. DNA for the CDR3: TGTGCCAGCAGTTATGGGACTAGCGGGGGTTACAATGAGCAGTTCTTC. This translates into CASSYGTSGGYNEQFF.

The V gene is TRBV9, the J gene TRBJ1-2; 8 nucleotides match TRBD1. The trim removed 4 bases at V and 7 bases at J, leaving 18 bases unmatched. The CDR3 is 17 amino acids. CDR1 SGDLS and CDR2 YYNGEE come from the germline V gene. The DNA for the CDR3 is TGTGCCAGCAGCTCCCCGGGACAGGAACTCCATAGACCTGGCTACACCTTC. Translation: CASSSPGQELHRPGYTF.

The rearrangement uses TRBV4-3 and TRBJ2-3; 8 nucleotides match TRBD2. V was pared by 1 base and J by 0 bases, with 6 bases of the junction left unmatched. The CDR3 extends over 17 amino acids. The V gene's germline CDR1 is LGHNA and CDR2 YSLEER. In DNA form, the CDR3 reads TGCGCCAGCAGCCAAGGCCTAGCGGGTACTAGCACAGATACGCAGTATTTT. Translating it yields CASSQGLAGTSTDTQYF.

The genes are TRBV7-2 and TRBJ2-3; D may be TRBD1 (5 bases). The V gene's germline CDR1 is SGHTA and CDR2 FQGNSA. The CDR3 runs to 14 residues. V was clipped by 4 bases and J by 1 base, with 9 bases between them. CDR3 region: CASSSPRGTDTQYF. CDR3 sequence (DNA): TGTGCCAGCAGCTCCCCCAGGGGCACAGATACGCAGTATTTT.